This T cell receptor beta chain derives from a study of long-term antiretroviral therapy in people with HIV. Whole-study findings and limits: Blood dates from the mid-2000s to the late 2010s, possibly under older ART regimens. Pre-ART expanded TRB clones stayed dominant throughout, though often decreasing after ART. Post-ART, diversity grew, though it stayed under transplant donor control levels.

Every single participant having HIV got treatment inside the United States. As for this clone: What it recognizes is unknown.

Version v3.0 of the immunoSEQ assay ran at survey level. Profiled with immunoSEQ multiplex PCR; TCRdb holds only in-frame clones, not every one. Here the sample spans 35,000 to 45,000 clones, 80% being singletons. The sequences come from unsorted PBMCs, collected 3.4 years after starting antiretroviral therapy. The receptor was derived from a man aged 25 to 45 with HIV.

The CDR3 loop is CASSLVWGRRFLEGANVLTF. CDR3 bases: TGCGCCAGCAGCTTGGTTTGGGGACGTCGATTCTTAGAAGGGGCCAACGTCCTGACTTTC. This chain connects TRBV5-1 to TRBJ2-6; D is perhaps TRBD1 or TRBD2 (5 bases each). Deletions cut 0 bases from V and 4 bases from J, with 23 bases between. Germline V gives CDR1 SGHRS, CDR2 YFSETQ. This CDR3 is 20 amino acids long.